This entry concerns a single T cell receptor (beta chain). V lost 0 bases to trimming and J lost 7 bases, with 4 bases between them. Germline CDR1 is SQVTM and CDR2 is ANQGSEA. The CDR3 runs to 11 residues. A second about 6 to 11 cycle PCR used barcoded and J-beta primers. TCRdb recomputed calls from the 5' RACE reads with MiXCR, one row per CDR3 protein. The sample consists of 1.5 million to 1.9 million distinct CDR3 sequences, about 45% of them appearing once. This sample stems from a study of blood T cells in healthy people across ages. Sequencing was carried out using blood. The sequence derives from a woman aged 18-29 years in good health. V gene TRBV29-1 combines with J gene TRBJ1-5; D remains ambiguous. CDR3 region: CSVEDVQPQHF. For the CDR3, the DNA is TGCAGCGTTGAAGACGTCCAGCCCCAGCATTTT.